The 21 T cell receptor beta chains reported below all come from one sample, sequenced in a study of cytomegalovirus exposure and HLA in healthy donors. The PCR had 60 Vbeta and 13 Jbeta primers. TCRdb's copy holds only in-frame clones and misses some; the assay was immunoSEQ multiplex PCR. This sample has around 150,000 clones, with under 70% found just once. The sequencing input was PBMCs. These TCRs come from a woman aged 25 to 45 in good health and CMV-seropositive.

The V gene is TRBV6-1, the J gene TRBJ2-4; 8 bases fit TRBD2. Looked up from germline, CDR1 is MNHNS and CDR2 is SASEGT. CDR3 size: 13 residues. V was clipped by 0 bases and J by 13 bases; unmatched bases: 5. CDR3 region: CASSEAEPSGQYF. CDR3 in DNA: TGTGCCAGCAGTGAAGCGGAACCTAGCGGGCAGTACTTC.

This chain uses TRBV19 with TRBJ2-1, with 8 bases matching TRBD1. J was trimmed by 2 bases and V by 4 bases; bases with no gene match: 4. Germline CDR1 and CDR2: LNHDA and SQIVND (reference sequence). This CDR3 spans 15 amino acids. The CDR3 spells CASSTDRGTYNEQFF. The CDR3 DNA sequence: TGTGCCAGTAGTACCGACAGGGGCACCTACAATGAGCAGTTCTTC. Full variable domain (remainder filled in from reference TRBV19 and TRBJ2-1): DGGITQSPKYLFRKEGQNVTLSCEQNLNHDAMYWYRQDPGQGLRLIYYSQIVNDFQKGDIAEGYSVSREKKESFPLTVTSAQKNPTAFYLCASSTDRGTYNEQFFGPGTRLTVL.

The chain employs TRBV10-2 and TRBJ2-5; 11 bases match TRBD2. The CDR3 has 14 residues. Germline-derived CDR1 and CDR2 are WSHSY and SAAADI. J lost 5 bases, V lost 4 bases, and 3 bases had no gene match. The CDR3 spells CASSGSGGAETQYF. The CDR3 region has the DNA TGCGCCAGCAGTGGTAGCGGGGGGGCGGAGACCCAGTACTTC.

The chain links TRBV7-3 to TRBJ1-2; 8 nucleotides line up with TRBD1. The CDR3 contains 14 residues. Germline V gene sequence: CDR1 SGHTA, CDR2 FQGTGA. With V trimmed by 4 bases and J by 7 bases, 8 bases remained unmatched. This CDR3 is CASSSDRDRIGYTF. CDR3 sequence (DNA): TGTGCCAGCAGCTCGGACAGGGATAGAATTGGCTACACCTTC.

The chain carries TRBV7-9 and TRBJ2-5, with D possibly matching TRBD2 (5 bases). CDR1 is SEHNR and CDR2 is FQNEAQ in the germline V gene (reference sequence). The CDR3 length is 13 residues. The germline V and J ends were trimmed by 5 bases and 4 bases, with 11 bases remaining between them. The CDR3 DNA reads TGTGCCAGCAGCCAGAGAGGGTTAGAGACCCAGTACTTC. This gives the protein CASSQRGLETQYF.

V and J are TRBV29-1 and TRBJ2-1; a weak D match, TRBD2 (6 bases). CDR1 is SQVTM and CDR2 is ANQGSEA in the germline V gene. Trimming stripped 8 bases from V and 9 bases from J, with 11 bases between. The CDR3 length is 10 residues. CDR3: CSPWRGEQFF. The CDR3 DNA reads as TGCAGCCCCTGGAGGGGTGAGCAGTTCTTC.

V and J are TRBV2 and TRBJ1-2, with TRBD1 matching 11 bases. The germline CDR1 and CDR2 sequences are SNHLY and FYNNEI. CDR3 length: 13 residues. V lost 4 bases, J lost 7 bases, and 2 bases stayed unmatched. The CDR3 is CASSGTGGSGYTF. In DNA form, the CDR3 reads TGTGCCAGCAGTGGGACAGGGGGCTCTGGCTACACCTTC. Full variable domain (remainder filled in from reference TRBV2 and TRBJ1-2): EPEVTQTPSHQVTQMGQEVILRCVPISNHLYFYWYRQILGQKVEFLVSFYNNEISEKSEIFDDQFSVERPDGSNFTLKIRSTKLEDSAMYFCASSGTGGSGYTFGSGTRLTVV.

This clone was seen only a few times. The chain couples TRBV10-3 to TRBJ2-7, with TRBD1 matching 11 bases. The CDR3 spans 14 residues. The germline gives CDR1 ENHRY, CDR2 SYGVKD. The ends lost 5 bases at V and 4 bases at J; junction bases unmatched: 4. CDR3 protein: CAISTGQGAYEQYF. In DNA form, the CDR3 reads TGTGCCATCAGTACAGGACAGGGGGCGTACGAGCAGTACTTC.

The J gene is TRBJ1-2, the V gene TRBV6-4; D not certain. The CDR3 runs 15 residues. CDR1 and CDR2 (germline): MRHNA, SNTAGT. V gave up 2 bases and J gave up 2 bases, with 12 bases separating them. This CDR3 is CASSDKGSGNYGYTF. The CDR3 coding sequence is TGTGCCAGCAGTGACAAAGGCTCGGGAAACTATGGCTACACCTTC.

V is TRBV6-1 and J is TRBJ2-3; 7 bases line up with TRBD2. Germline trimming cut 4 bases from V and 2 bases from J; bases unmatched to any gene: 15. The CDR3 contains 18 residues. Germline CDR1 is MNHNS and CDR2 is SASEGT. The chain's CDR3 is CASSVRIPSSGLTDTQYF. Here the CDR3 DNA reads TGTGCCAGCAGTGTAAGGATTCCGTCTAGCGGCCTCACAGATACGCAGTATTTT.

V and J are TRBV5-1 and TRBJ2-7; D gene uncertain. Trimming took 0 bases from V and 0 from J, leaving 7 bases between them. Germline assignment: CDR1 SGHRS and CDR2 YFSETQ. This CDR3 region has 14 residues. In nucleotides, the CDR3 is TGCGCCAGCAGCTTGGGCGGAGACTCCTACGAGCAGTACTTC. Translated: CASSLGGDSYEQYF.

In this sample, this clone turned up a few times. The DNA for the CDR3 is TGTGCCAGCAAGGGGGCAGGGGGAAACACCATATATTTT. Protein sequence: CASKGAGGNTIYF. The V and J genes are TRBV6-6 and TRBJ1-3; 7 bases map to TRBD1. Trimming at V came to 7 bases and at J to 4 bases, leaving 4 bases not matched to a gene. From germline, CDR1 is MNHNY and CDR2 SVGAGI (reference sequence). The CDR3 is made up of 13 amino acids.

The DNA for the CDR3 is TGTGCCAGCAGTTTATTCCCCAGGGCAGGGGGCAATCAGCCCCAGCATTTT. As protein: CASSLFPRAGGNQPQHF. V usage is TRBV28 and J usage is TRBJ1-5, with D possibly matching TRBD1 (6 bases). This CDR3 spans 17 amino acids. The germline V gene has CDR1 MDHEN and CDR2 SYDVKM. The V and J ends lost 1 base and 2 bases respectively, with 15 bases between them.

The rearrangement links TRBV6-4 to TRBJ1-1; 7 bases agree with TRBD1. Germline V gene sequence: CDR1 MRHNA, CDR2 SNTAGT. The CDR3 has 14 residues. The V segment lost 0 bases and the J segment 11 bases; nucleotides outside the gene matches: 9. The CDR3 loop reads CASSDSTTGTDAFF. In nucleotides, the CDR3 is TGTGCCAGCAGTGACTCGACGACAGGGACCGACGCTTTCTTT.

This chain uses TRBV6-1 with TRBJ2-5, with D maybe TRBD1 (6 bases). The closer fit of TRBJ2-7 to the DNA end suggests the J call may be wrong. There are 13 residues in the CDR3. CDR1 and CDR2 from the germline V gene are MNHNS and SASEGT. The CDR3 region is CASSGDIGYEQYF. CDR3 bases: TGTGCCAGCAGTGGGGACATCGGCTACGAGCAGTACTTC.

A few counts support this clone. The genes are TRBV29-1 and TRBJ2-7; no firm D call. The CDR3 spans 15 residues. Trimming left V 5 bases short and J 2 bases short, with 19 bases between. Germline assignment: CDR1 SQVTM and CDR2 ANQGSEA. The CDR3: CSVPSSGSDPYEQYF. As DNA, the CDR3 is TGCAGCGTTCCCTCTTCCGGGTCCGACCCCTACGAGCAGTACTTC.

The genes are TRBV13 and TRBJ2-2; 12 bases line up with TRBD2. The germline gives CDR1 PRHDT, CDR2 FYEKMQ (reference sequence). The CDR3 runs to 15 residues. Losses at the gene ends were 5 bases for V and 6 bases for J; bases not matched to a gene: 4. The CDR3 DNA sequence: TGTGCCAGCAGCAAGACTAGCGGGAGCCCCGGGGAGCTGTTTTTT. It encodes CASSKTSGSPGELFF.

V and J are TRBV5-1 and TRBJ2-7; 8 bases align to TRBD2. Germline CDR1 SGHRS, CDR2 YFSETQ. The V and J ends lost 7 bases and 6 bases, in that order; junction bases with no gene match: 9. There are 13 residues in the CDR3. The CDR3 bases are TGCGCCAGCGGAAGCGGGGGTCTTGGCGAGCAGTACTTC. Its translation: CASGSGGLGEQYF.

The chain is built from TRBV19 and TRBJ1-2; a possible D gene is TRBD1 (5 bases). The CDR3 consists of 10 residues. Germline V lookup: CDR1 LNHDA, CDR2 SQIVND (reference sequence). The V end lost 10 bases, the J end lost 8 bases, and 11 bases lay between the germline ends. The CDR3 DNA is TGTGCCACTGAAGGGGTCGGCTACACCTTC. It codes for CATEGVGYTF.

The chain is built from TRBV19 and TRBJ1-1; unclear D gene. This CDR3 is built from 13 residues. Germline V gene lookup returns CDR1 LNHDA and CDR2 SQIVND (reference sequence). Trimming pared 5 bases from V and 5 bases from J, leaving 12 bases between. The CDR3 region is CASSPSRDTEAFF. The CDR3 DNA is TGTGCCAGTAGTCCAAGTCGAGATACTGAAGCTTTCTTT.

The genes are TRBV2 and TRBJ2-5; 9 nucleotides align to TRBD1. After removal of 10 bases from V and 3 bases from J, the junction contained 12 bases not matched to a gene. CDR3 length equals 15 residues. Germline V lookup: CDR1 SNHLY, CDR2 FYNNEI. CDR3 loop: CATYAAGQGKETQYF. In DNA, the CDR3 is TGTGCCACCTACGCCGCAGGACAGGGGAAAGAGACCCAGTACTTC.